Presented here are 20 T cell receptor beta chains from one specimen sequenced in a study of identical twins. TCRdb passed the 5' RACE reads through MiXCR, listing each CDR3 protein once. The sample lists hundreds of thousands of distinct CDR3 sequences; roughly 12% were seen once. This same sample was also taken into another study, of yellow fever vaccine responses in identical twins.

Input material: PBMCs. Receptors were obtained from a woman under 30 in good health.

This clonotype has more than one count but fewer than ten. The J gene is TRBJ2-1, the V gene TRBV7-3; TRBD2 agrees at 15 bases. Trimming removed 4 bases from V and 0 bases from J; junction bases left unmatched: 7. CDR1 is SGHTA and CDR2 is FQGTGA in the germline V gene. The length of the CDR3 is 19 residues. CDR3 DNA: TGTGCCAGCAGCTCGGGGGGACTAGCGGGAGGCCCCTCCTACAATGAGCAGTTCTTC. It is translated as CASSSGGLAGGPSYNEQFF.

The chain recombines TRBV5-1 with TRBJ2-6, with D perhaps TRBD1 (6 bases). Germline V gene sequence: CDR1 SGHRS, CDR2 YFSETQ. Trimming pared 6 bases from V and 4 bases from J, leaving 11 bases between. The CDR3 is made up of 14 amino acids. The CDR3 bases are TGCGCCAGCAACACAGGGTCGGGGGCCAACGTCCTGACTTTC. Amino acids: CASNTGSGANVLTF.

This clonotype appeared a few times. The V gene is TRBV5-1, the J gene TRBJ1-1, with D possibly being TRBD1 (6 bases). This CDR3 is built from 15 residues. Per the germline V gene, CDR1 is SGHRS and CDR2 is YFSETQ. Between the trimmed V and J ends, which lost 3 bases and 8 bases, there was a span of 20 bases. The CDR3 region has the DNA TGCGCCAGCAGCTCGAAACAGATTCCGGGACAAGAAGCTTTCTTT. This gives the protein CASSSKQIPGQEAFF.

This clonotype was seen a handful of times. The chain is built from TRBV6-1 and TRBJ2-7; no reliable D call. Germline V lookup: CDR1 MNHNS, CDR2 SASEGT. The germline V and J ends were trimmed by 5 bases and 3 bases, with 17 bases remaining between them. The CDR3 is made up of 15 amino acids. CDR3 sequence reads: CASSRRRVGDYEQYF. The CDR3 DNA is TGTGCCAGCAGTCGTCGCCGGGTCGGCGACTACGAGCAGTACTTC.

This clonotype was detected only a few times. The genes are TRBV12-3 or TRBV12-4 and TRBJ2-5, with D tentatively TRBD2 (7 bases). Trimming left V 7 bases short and J 1 base short, with 13 bases between. There are 14 residues in the CDR3. The CDR3 DNA reads as TGTGCCAGCACCCGAGGGGGGGTCCAAGAGACCCAGTACTTC. This translates into CASTRGGVQETQYF.

J is TRBJ2-5 and V is TRBV5-1, with TRBD2 matching over 8 bases. The length of the CDR3 is 16 residues. Unmatched junction bases numbered 11, after V lost 2 bases and J lost 5 bases. CDR1 SGHRS and CDR2 YFSETQ come from the germline V gene. As DNA, the CDR3 is TGCGCCAGCAGCTTACTAGCGGTCCCTACCGGGGAGACCCAGTACTTC. This encodes CASSLLAVPTGETQYF.

V and J are TRBV4-1 and TRBJ1-1; unclear D gene. The CDR3 runs 15 residues. The ends were cut back, 2 bases at V and 1 base at J, with 11 bases in the middle. Per the germline V gene, CDR1 is MGHRA and CDR2 is YSYEKL. Written as DNA, the CDR3 is TGCGCCAGCAGCCAATCCGGCCGTGGGAACACTGAAGCTTTCTTT. This encodes CASSQSGRGNTEAFF.

This clonotype was observed at least ten times. The CDR3 region is CASSSRAWAPKRTDTQYF. The CDR3 DNA reads TGCGCCAGCAGCTCACGGGCGTGGGCCCCGAAACGCACAGATACGCAGTATTTT. The J gene is TRBJ2-3, the V gene TRBV5-1; the D is unclear. Germline V lookup: CDR1 SGHRS, CDR2 YFSETQ. The V gene lost 3 bases and the J gene lost 1 base, with 21 bases spanning the gap. CDR3 length: 18 residues.

This clonotype was counted ten times or more. The rearrangement uses TRBV7-2 and TRBJ2-3; the D call may be TRBD1 or TRBD2 (5 bases each). Germline CDR1 and CDR2: SGHTA and FQGNSA. CDR3 size: 15 residues. Trimming shortened V by 1 base and J by 6 bases, and 14 bases separated the two germline ends. This CDR3 reads CASSLGDLPSDTQYF. As DNA, the CDR3 is TGTGCCAGCAGCTTAGGGGACCTCCCGTCGGATACGCAGTATTTT.

This clonotype was observed a handful of times. The chain uses TRBV3-1 and TRBJ2-5, with D uncertain. With 0 bases removed from V and 1 base from J, the gap between germline ends came to 12 bases. Germline-derived CDR1 and CDR2 are LGHDT and YNNKEL (reference sequence). The CDR3 totals 16 residues. Here the CDR3 reads CASSQESSPTQETQYF. The CDR3 DNA reads as TGTGCCAGCAGCCAAGAGTCCAGTCCCACCCAAGAGACCCAGTACTTC.

This chain connects TRBV18 to TRBJ2-2; no firm D call. Germline V gives CDR1 KGHSH, CDR2 LQKENI. V lost 5 bases to trimming and J lost 3 bases, with 13 bases between them. CDR3 length equals 15 residues. CDR3 protein: CASSAAIGDTGELFF. The CDR3 DNA follows: TGTGCCAGCTCAGCCGCTATTGGGGACACCGGGGAGCTGTTTTTT.

This clonotype has only a few counts. This rearrangement joins TRBV24-1 to TRBJ2-5; no firm D call. Trimming removed 3 bases from V and 0 bases from J, with 7 bases in between. The CDR3 spans 14 residues. CDR1 and CDR2 from the germline V gene are KGHDR and SFDVKD. The CDR3 region is CATSDHTYQETQYF. In DNA form, the CDR3 reads TGTGCCACCAGTGATCACACATACCAAGAGACCCAGTACTTC.

This clonotype has just a few counts. V usage is TRBV6-1 and J usage is TRBJ2-7; D gene ambiguous. V was clipped by 8 bases and J by 3 bases, with 8 bases between them. CDR3 length: 11 amino acids. Germline values: CDR1 MNHNS, CDR2 SASEGT. The CDR3 loop is CASLLSYEQYF. CDR3 nucleotide sequence: TGTGCCAGCTTGTTGAGCTACGAGCAGTACTTC.

The chain joins TRBV3-1 to TRBJ1-5; D gene uncertain. Germline loops: CDR1 LGHDT, CDR2 YNNKEL (reference sequence). The CDR3 totals 14 residues. The V and J ends lost 5 bases and 0 bases respectively, with 8 bases between them. In nucleotides, the CDR3 is TGTGCCAGCAGCTCGACCCATAGCAATCAGCCCCAGCATTTT. Protein product: CASSSTHSNQPQHF.

This clonotype was detected ten times or more. This sequence joins TRBV24-1 and TRBJ1-2; no firm D call. Germline V CDR1 and CDR2: KGHDR, SFDVKD. The CDR3 loop spans 11 amino acids. V was trimmed by 6 bases and J by 7 bases, leaving 8 bases between them. The chain's CDR3 is CATSSGPGYTF. In DNA, the CDR3 is TGTGCCACCAGTTCCGGGCCTGGCTACACCTTC.

This rearrangement joins TRBV5-1 to TRBJ2-7; D is uncertain. Deletions cut 0 bases from V and 1 base from J, with 14 bases between. The CDR3 spans 16 residues. The germline gives CDR1 SGHRS, CDR2 YFSETQ. The CDR3, as DNA: TGCGCCAGCAGCTTGGCCGTCGGGTTCCTTTCCTACGAGCAGTACTTC. The encoded protein is CASSLAVGFLSYEQYF. The whole variable domain, remainder taken from reference TRBV5-1 and TRBJ2-7, is KAGVTQTPRYLIKTRGQQVTLSCSPISGHRSVSWYQQTPGQGLQFLFEYFSETQRNKGNFPGRFSGRQFSNSRSEMNVSTLELGDSALYLCASSLAVGFLSYEQYFGPGTRLTVT.

The gene calls are TRBV5-4 and TRBJ2-2; weak D call: TRBD2 (5 bases). Germline V lookup: CDR1 SGHNT, CDR2 YYREEE (reference sequence). Between the trimmed V and J ends, which lost 7 bases and 6 bases, there was a span of 22 bases. The CDR3 covers 16 residues. CDR3 region: CASQDAAGVGAGELFF. CDR3 DNA sequence: TGTGCCAGCCAAGACGCTGCGGGTGTCGGTGCCGGGGAGCTGTTTTTT.

Ten or more counts support this clonotype. The genes are TRBV4-1 and TRBJ2-1; 11 bases map to TRBD1. The CDR3 is made up of 17 amino acids. Unmatched junction bases numbered 5, after V lost 3 bases and J lost 1 base. Germline V lookup: CDR1 MGHRA, CDR2 YSYEKL. CDR3 loop: CASSHYGTGGSYNEQFF. As DNA, the CDR3 is TGCGCCAGCAGCCATTACGGGACAGGGGGGTCCTACAATGAGCAGTTCTTC.

The chain uses TRBV20-1 and TRBJ2-1, with 15 bases matching TRBD2. The CDR3 runs 13 residues. V dropped 3 bases and J dropped 10; count of bases not matched to a gene: 1. Germline V gene sequence: CDR1 DFQATT, CDR2 SNEGSKA (reference sequence). CDR3 in amino acids: CSASGLAGGEQFF. The CDR3 coding sequence is TGCAGTGCTAGCGGACTAGCGGGAGGGGAGCAGTTCTTC.

V and J are TRBV4-1 and TRBJ2-7, with D unclear. Germline lookup yields CDR1 MGHRA and CDR2 YSYEKL. V was clipped by 0 bases and J by 7 bases, with 19 bases between them. CDR3 length: 16 amino acids. This CDR3 is CASSQDERPRRREQYF. The CDR3 bases are TGCGCCAGCAGCCAAGACGAGCGACCTCGCCGGAGAGAGCAGTACTTC.